The rows below give T cell receptor beta chains drawn from one sample of a study of blood T cell repertoires in COVID-19. The repertoire was sequenced with immunoSEQ multiplex PCR; TCRdb's copy has only in-frame clones and lacks some. The sample yields around 250,000 clones, around 88% seen once. Sequenced sample: PBMCs or T cells enriched from blood (not recorded which). These receptors all stem from a woman in her 40s with acute COVID-19. Both conserved end residues are trimmed from each CDR3. Each record gives: V gene, J gene, clone size, D gene, CDR3 protein. The D gene is left open where the match is weak. Size is stated for part of the rows, as once, few or many counts, or as a class when the clone is expanded.

>TRBV28|TRBJ2-2|NA|TRBD1
ASITPTGSNTGELF
>TRBV6-5|TRBJ1-1|NA|NA
ASSYSVVGLNTEAF
>TRBV18|TRBJ2-7|NA|NA
ASSREALGEQY
>TRBV4-1|TRBJ1-4|NA|NA
ASSQDFSEKLF
>TRBV7-8|TRBJ1-1|once|TRBD1
ASSPTGAEAF
>TRBV12-3/TRBV12-4|TRBJ2-1|NA|TRBD2
ASGAGGRNEQF
>TRBV2|TRBJ1-3|NA|TRBD1
ASSEIGRGYGNTIY
>TRBV5-1|TRBJ2-7|NA|TRBD2
ASSETSGGSYEQY
>TRBV6-5|TRBJ2-1|NA|TRBD1
ASTSGQGAYNEQF
>TRBV11-3|TRBJ1-4|NA|TRBD1
ASSSSTGFNEKLF